This T cell receptor (beta chain) was sequenced during a study of blood T cell repertoires in COVID-19. Across the study: There were acute and convalescent COVID-19 samples, and they came from the United States, Italy and Spain.

The CDR3 loop spans 13 amino acids. The V end lost 8 bases, the J end lost 2 bases, and 10 bases lay between the germline ends. The germline V gene encodes CDR1 MDHEN and CDR2 SYDVKM. This table comes from immunoSEQ multiplex PCR, and its TCRdb copy is limited to in-frame clones, with some not included. The profile shows 60,000 or so clones, 75% to 80% of them singletons. What was sequenced was peripheral blood. The TCR sequence derives from a human donor in a cohort sampled during active COVID-19. The chain combines TRBV28 with TRBJ2-1; D gene uncertain. The CDR3 DNA reads as TGTGCCAGCGGGCCGAGAGCCTACAATGAGCAGTTCTTC. It translates to CASGPRAYNEQFF.